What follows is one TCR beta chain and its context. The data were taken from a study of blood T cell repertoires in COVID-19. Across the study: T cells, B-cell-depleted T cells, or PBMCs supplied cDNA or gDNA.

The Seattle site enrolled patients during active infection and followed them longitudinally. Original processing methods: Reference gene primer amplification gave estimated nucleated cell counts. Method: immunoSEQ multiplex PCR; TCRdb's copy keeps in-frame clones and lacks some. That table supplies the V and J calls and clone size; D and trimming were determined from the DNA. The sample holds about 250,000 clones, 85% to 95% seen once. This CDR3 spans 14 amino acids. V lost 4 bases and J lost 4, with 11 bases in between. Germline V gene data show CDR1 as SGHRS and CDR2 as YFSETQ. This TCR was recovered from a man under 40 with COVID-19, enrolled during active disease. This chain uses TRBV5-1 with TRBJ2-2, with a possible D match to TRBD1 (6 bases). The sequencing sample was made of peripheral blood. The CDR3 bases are TGCGCCAGCAGCATTGGACAGTCCACCGGGGAGCTGTTTTTT. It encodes CASSIGQSTGELFF.